These 20 T cell receptor beta chains originate from one sample sequenced in a study of blood T cell repertoires in COVID-19. Sequencing was performed with immunoSEQ multiplex PCR; in TCRdb, only in-frame clones are kept and a portion is missing. The table has around 180,000 clones, approximately 90% seen once. The sequencing input was peripheral blood. These receptors all stem from a man aged 60 to 69 with acute or convalescent COVID-19.

V gene TRBV7-2 combines with J gene TRBJ2-7; the match to TRBD2 covers 11 bases. With V trimmed by 4 bases and J by 4 bases, 6 bases remained unmatched. Germline-derived CDR1 and CDR2 are SGHTA and FQGNSA. The CDR3 covers 15 residues. CDR3 sequence reads: CASSWLAGGDYEQYF. The CDR3 DNA is TGTGCCAGCAGCTGGCTAGCGGGAGGAGATTACGAGCAGTACTTC.

This chain uses TRBV5-5 with TRBJ2-7, with 9 positions matching TRBD1. Germline lookup yields CDR1 SGHKS and CDR2 YYEKEE (reference sequence). The CDR3 contains 14 residues. J lost 4 bases, V lost 4 bases, and 6 bases had no gene match. Written as DNA, the CDR3 is TGTGCCAGCAGCCTGGACAGGGGAAGTTACGAGCAGTACTTC. This encodes CASSLDRGSYEQYF.

The rearrangement links TRBV30 to TRBJ1-2, with a tentative D call TRBD1 (6 bases). In germline, CDR1 is GTSNPN, CDR2 SVGIG (reference sequence). The V end was cut by 3 bases, the J end by 4 bases, with 21 bases between. The CDR3 length is 16 residues. The CDR3 spells CAWSQRVGGPAYGYTF. CDR3 coding DNA: TGTGCCTGGAGCCAACGGGTGGGGGGGCCTGCCTATGGCTACACCTTC.

This chain joins TRBV29-1 and TRBJ2-6; D is unresolved. Trimming shortened V by 3 bases and J by 2 bases, and 11 bases separated the two germline ends. Germline-derived CDR1 and CDR2 are SQVTM and ANQGSEA. This CDR3 is built from 15 residues. In nucleotides, the CDR3 is TGCAGCGTTGAGAGTCATCTCGCTGGGGCCAACGTCCTGACTTTC. This translates into CSVESHLAGANVLTF.

The V gene is TRBV30, the J gene TRBJ1-1; 11 bases map to TRBD1. With 1 base clipped from V and 4 bases from J, the junction kept 2 bases outside the gene matches. This CDR3 has 14 residues. Germline lookup yields CDR1 GTSNPN and CDR2 SVGIG (reference sequence). This CDR3 is CAWSGGTGGTEAFF. The CDR3, as DNA: TGTGCCTGGAGTGGCGGGACAGGGGGCACTGAAGCTTTCTTT.

The chain is built from TRBV19 and TRBJ1-5, with 8 bases aligning to TRBD1. The V segment lost 5 bases and the J segment 2 bases; nucleotides outside the gene matches: 14. The CDR3 totals 18 residues. The germline V gene has CDR1 LNHDA and CDR2 SQIVND (reference sequence). CDR3 in DNA: TGTGCCAGTAGTGGAGGGACAGGACTTCGGGGAGGCAATCAGCCCCAGCATTTT. Protein product: CASSGGTGLRGGNQPQHF.

This clone turned up a few times. The V call is TRBV5-4, the J call TRBJ2-2, with D perhaps TRBD2 (6 bases). The V gene's germline CDR1 is SGHNT and CDR2 YYREEE (reference sequence). The CDR3 contains 13 residues. With 3 bases removed from V and 5 bases from J, the gap between germline ends came to 8 bases. The CDR3 DNA is TGTGCCAGCAGCTGGGACTTTACCGGGGAGCTGTTTTTT. Translation gives CASSWDFTGELFF.

The V and J genes are TRBV27 and TRBJ1-1, with 9 bases that match TRBD1. The CDR3 consists of 15 residues. Trimming cost V 5 bases and J 1 base; bases outside gene matches: 5. The V gene's germline CDR1 is MNHEY and CDR2 SMNVEV (reference sequence). The CDR3 nucleotides are TGTGCCAGCAGTCTACAGGGGGCAGGGAACACTGAAGCTTTCTTT. This sequence encodes CASSLQGAGNTEAFF.

The chain has TRBV6-5 and TRBJ2-3; 7 positions match TRBD2. The CDR3 totals 14 residues. Germline assignment: CDR1 MNHEY and CDR2 SVGAGI. V lost 7 bases and J lost 1; bases outside the gene matches: 5. The CDR3 is CASKRAGGTDTQYF. CDR3 nucleotides: TGTGCCAGCAAGAGGGCGGGGGGCACAGATACGCAGTATTTT.

The rearrangement links TRBV24-1 to TRBJ1-2; 10 bases map to TRBD1. Germline lookup yields CDR1 KGHDR and CDR2 SFDVKD. This CDR3 region has 16 residues. V shed 8 bases, J shed 7 bases, and the junction held 15 bases outside the gene matches. The CDR3 spells CATTLTRDRGSSGYTF. CDR3 nucleotide sequence: TGTGCCACCACGTTGACTCGGGACAGGGGATCCTCTGGCTACACCTTC.

The rearrangement uses TRBV14 and TRBJ2-5; 12 bases map to TRBD2. This CDR3 is built from 16 residues. Per the germline V gene, CDR1 is SGHDN and CDR2 is FVKESK. V gave up 4 bases and J gave up 6 bases; unmatched junction bases: 9. In DNA form, the CDR3 reads TGTGCCAGCAGCCTCGGACTAGCGGGAACCGGCAAGACCCAGTACTTC. Translated, it gives CASSLGLAGTGKTQYF.

J is TRBJ1-5 and V is TRBV3-1 (or the pseudogene TRBV3-2); maybe TRBD1 (6 bases). V was cut by 4 bases and J by 5 bases, with 15 bases left in between. CDR3 length: 15 amino acids. The germline CDR1 and CDR2 sequences are LGHDT and YNNKEL (reference sequence). CDR3 DNA sequence: TGTGCCAGCAGCCGAGGGACATTGCCTGATCAGCCCCAGCATTTT. Protein product: CASSRGTLPDQPQHF.

V usage is TRBV25-1 and J usage is TRBJ2-1, with a possible D match to TRBD1 (5 bases). Germline V gene data show CDR1 as MGHDK and CDR2 as SYGVNS. The CDR3 spans 15 residues. V was shortened by 2 bases and J by 5 bases, with 13 bases between the two germline ends. The CDR3 sequence: CASSEGRVPDNEQFF. In nucleotides, the CDR3 is TGTGCCAGCAGTGAAGGCAGGGTTCCGGACAATGAGCAGTTCTTC. The full variable domain, its missing parts supplied by reference TRBV25-1 and TRBJ2-1, is EADIYQTPRYLVIGTGKKITLECSQTMGHDKMYWYQQDPGMELHLIHYSYGVNSTEKGDLSSESTVSRIRTEHFPLTLESARPSHTSQYLCASSEGRVPDNEQFFGPGTRLTVL.

The V call is TRBV5-5, the J call TRBJ1-4; weak D call: TRBD1 (5 bases). Deletions cut 0 bases from V and 4 bases from J, with 7 bases between. The germline V gene has CDR1 SGHKS and CDR2 YYEKEE (reference sequence). CDR3 length: 14 amino acids. CDR3 region: CASSLVGLNEKLFF. Here the CDR3 DNA reads TGTGCCAGCAGCTTGGTGGGGCTTAATGAAAAACTGTTTTTT.

This sequence joins TRBV6-5 and TRBJ1-2, with 8 bases aligning to TRBD1. The CDR3 loop spans 13 amino acids. Germline CDR1 reads MNHEY; CDR2 reads SVGAGI. With V trimmed by 5 bases and J by 8 bases, 7 bases remained unmatched. The CDR3 nucleotides read TGTGCCAGCAGTCAGGACAGGGTCTCGGGCTACACCTTC. Amino acid sequence: CASSQDRVSGYTF.

The rearrangement joins TRBV29-1 to TRBJ2-1, with D perhaps matching TRBD2 (5 bases). The germline gives CDR1 SQVTM, CDR2 ANQGSEA. V lost 0 bases, J lost 6 bases, and 21 bases lay in between. The CDR3 spans 17 residues. The CDR3 nucleotides read TGCAGCGTTGAAGATCCGGGATCTCAATCTACCCTCAATGAGCAGTTCTTC. It encodes CSVEDPGSQSTLNEQFF.

This chain joins TRBV7-2 and TRBJ1-5; 7 positions agree with TRBD1. The CDR3 runs 16 residues. Germline CDR1 SGHTA, CDR2 FQGNSA. The J segment lost 6 bases and the V segment lost 1 base, leaving 9 bases of the junction unmatched. The CDR3 sequence: CASSLGLQGTGQPQHF. The DNA for the CDR3 is TGTGCCAGCAGCTTAGGGCTACAGGGGACGGGTCAGCCCCAGCATTTT.

The chain recombines TRBV4-3 with TRBJ1-2, with D tentatively TRBD1 (6 bases). The CDR3 length is 20 residues. Deletions cut 1 base from V and 2 bases from J, with 26 bases between. Germline CDR1 and CDR2: LGHNA and YSLEER. CDR3 residues: CASSQGMSGGWRVGNYGYTF. CDR3 DNA: TGCGCCAGCAGCCAAGGAATGAGCGGGGGCTGGAGGGTCGGAAACTATGGCTACACCTTC.

The chain has TRBV19 and TRBJ1-5; D is uncertain. CDR1 and CDR2 (germline): LNHDA, SQIVND (reference sequence). The ends were cut back, 4 bases at V and 0 bases at J, with 7 bases in the middle. CDR3 length equals 14 residues. This CDR3 is CASSTGSSNQPQHF. The CDR3 DNA reads TGTGCCAGTAGTACAGGATCTAGCAATCAGCCCCAGCATTTT. Combining the CDR3 with reference TRBV19 and TRBJ1-5 gives the whole variable domain DGGITQSPKYLFRKEGQNVTLSCEQNLNHDAMYWYRQDPGQGLRLIYYSQIVNDFQKGDIAEGYSVSREKKESFPLTVTSAQKNPTAFYLCASSTGSSNQPQHFGDGTRLSIL.

This chain uses TRBV4-1 with TRBJ1-4; the D is unclear. There are 15 residues in the CDR3. From germline, CDR1 is MGHRA and CDR2 YSYEKL. The V end lost 0 bases, the J end lost 4 bases, and 9 bases lay between the germline ends. CDR3 sequence (DNA): TGCGCCAGCAGCCAAGACCACAGATTTAATGAAAAACTGTTTTTT. It specifies CASSQDHRFNEKLFF.